The clone carrying this TCR beta chain showed up just once. Its antigen is not identified. V shed 3 bases, J shed 4 bases, and the junction held 2 bases outside the gene matches. The germline V gene has CDR1 MNHNS and CDR2 SASEGT. The CDR3 extends over 14 amino acids. This sample is part of a study of monozygotic twins with cystic fibrosis. At the level of the study: Library input was around 3.1 micrograms of fragmented DNA, with 15 PCR cycles.

Sequenced by immunoSEQ multiplex PCR; TCRdb stores in-frame clones only, minus some. The sample lists around 30,000 clones, just under 85% occurring once. Study outcomes and limitations: Unrelated CF individuals shared fewer identical clonotypes than monozygotic CF twins. J usage was most co-twin-similar in 8 of 16 pairs, V in 13. Median Simpson clonality of approximately 0.0091 suggested naive T cells predominated.

The TCR comes from a girl aged 2-9 years with cystic fibrosis. The chain is built from TRBV6-1 and TRBJ1-5; 8 bases map to TRBD1. What was sequenced was blood. The CDR3 DNA follows: TGTGCCAGCAGTGATCAGGGGGCGAATCAGCCCCAGCATTTT. This sequence encodes CASSDQGANQPQHF.